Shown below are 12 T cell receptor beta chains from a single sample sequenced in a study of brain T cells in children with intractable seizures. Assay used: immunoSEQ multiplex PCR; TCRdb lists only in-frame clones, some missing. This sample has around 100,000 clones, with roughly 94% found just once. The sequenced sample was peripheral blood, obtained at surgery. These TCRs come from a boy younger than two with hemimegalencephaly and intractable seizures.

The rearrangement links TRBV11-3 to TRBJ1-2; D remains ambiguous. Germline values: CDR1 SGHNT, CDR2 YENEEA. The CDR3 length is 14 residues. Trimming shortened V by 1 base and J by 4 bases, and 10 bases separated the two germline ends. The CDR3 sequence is CASSLGGTIYGYTF. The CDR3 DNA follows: TGTGCCAGCAGCTTAGGTGGAACTATCTATGGCTACACCTTC.

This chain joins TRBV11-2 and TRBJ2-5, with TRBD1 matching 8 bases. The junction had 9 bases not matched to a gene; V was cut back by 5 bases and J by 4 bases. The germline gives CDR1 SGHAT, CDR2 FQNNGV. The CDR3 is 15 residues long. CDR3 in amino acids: CASSNAHQGAETQYF. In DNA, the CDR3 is TGTGCCAGCAGCAACGCACACCAGGGGGCAGAGACCCAGTACTTC.

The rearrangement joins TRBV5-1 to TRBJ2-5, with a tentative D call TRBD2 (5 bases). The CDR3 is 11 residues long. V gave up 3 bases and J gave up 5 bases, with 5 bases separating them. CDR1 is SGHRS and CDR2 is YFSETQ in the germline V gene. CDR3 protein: CASSSGETQYF. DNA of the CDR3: TGCGCCAGCAGCTCGGGGGAGACCCAGTACTTC. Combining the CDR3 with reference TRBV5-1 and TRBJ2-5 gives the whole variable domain KAGVTQTPRYLIKTRGQQVTLSCSPISGHRSVSWYQQTPGQGLQFLFEYFSETQRNKGNFPGRFSGRQFSNSRSEMNVSTLELGDSALYLCASSSGETQYFGPGTRLLVL.

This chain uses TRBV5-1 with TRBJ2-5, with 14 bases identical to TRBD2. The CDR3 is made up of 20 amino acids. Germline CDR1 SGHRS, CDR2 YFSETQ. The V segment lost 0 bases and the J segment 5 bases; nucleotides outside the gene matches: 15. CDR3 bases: TGCGCCAGCAGCTTGGCCCCAGGACTAGCGGGAGGACTCCCAATCGAGACCCAGTACTTC. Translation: CASSLAPGLAGGLPIETQYF.

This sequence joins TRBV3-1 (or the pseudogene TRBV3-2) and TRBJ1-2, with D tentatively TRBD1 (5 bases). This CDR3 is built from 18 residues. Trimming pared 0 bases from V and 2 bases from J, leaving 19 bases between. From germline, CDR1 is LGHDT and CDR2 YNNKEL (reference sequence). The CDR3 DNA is TGTGCCAGCAGCCAAGATATAAGGGTTAGGGGAAAGAACTATGGCTACACCTTC. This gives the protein CASSQDIRVRGKNYGYTF.

DNA of the CDR3: TGTGCCGAGGCCGCCCGGGGTGGGGGGTACGGCAATCAGCCCCAGCATTTT. Its translation: CAEAARGGGYGNQPQHF. The chain has TRBV28 and TRBJ1-5; maybe TRBD1 (5 bases). The germline V gene encodes CDR1 MDHEN and CDR2 SYDVKM. The CDR3 runs to 17 residues. The V end was cut by 11 bases, the J end by 2 bases, with 25 bases between.

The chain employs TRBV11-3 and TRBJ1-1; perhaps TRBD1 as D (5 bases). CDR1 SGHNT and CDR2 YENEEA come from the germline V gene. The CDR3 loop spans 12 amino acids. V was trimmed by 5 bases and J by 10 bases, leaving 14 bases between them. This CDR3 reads CASSPGDSRAFF. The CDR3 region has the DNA TGTGCCAGCAGCCCGGGCGACAGCCGAGCTTTCTTT.

CDR3 sequence reads: CASSWGTGANTGELFF. The CDR3 DNA follows: TGTGCCAGCAGCTGGGGGACAGGGGCCAACACCGGGGAGCTGTTTTTT. The rearrangement links TRBV5-4 to TRBJ2-2; the match to TRBD1 covers 10 bases. Per germline, CDR1 SGHNT and CDR2 YYREEE (reference sequence). CDR3 length: 16 amino acids. V lost 3 bases to trimming and J lost 2 bases; unmatched junction nucleotides: 4. The full variable domain, with the rest looked up from reference TRBV5-4 and TRBJ2-2, is ETGVTQSPTHLIKTRGQQVTLRCSSQSGHNTVSWYQQALGQGPQFIFQYYREEENGRGNFPPRFSGLQFPNYSSELNVNALELDDSALYLCASSWGTGANTGELFFGEGSRLTVL.

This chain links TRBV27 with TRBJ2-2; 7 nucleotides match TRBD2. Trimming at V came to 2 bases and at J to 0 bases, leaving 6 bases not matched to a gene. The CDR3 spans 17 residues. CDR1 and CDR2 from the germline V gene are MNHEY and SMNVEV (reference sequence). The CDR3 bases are TGTGCCAGCAGTTTACCGCCTAGCGGTTCGAACACCGGGGAGCTGTTTTTT. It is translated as CASSLPPSGSNTGELFF.

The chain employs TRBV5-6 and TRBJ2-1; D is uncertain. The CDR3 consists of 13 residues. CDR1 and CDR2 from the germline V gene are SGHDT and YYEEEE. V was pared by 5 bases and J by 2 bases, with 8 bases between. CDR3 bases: TGTGCCAGCAGTCGCGCGGCCTACAATGAGCAGTTCTTC. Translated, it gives CASSRAAYNEQFF.

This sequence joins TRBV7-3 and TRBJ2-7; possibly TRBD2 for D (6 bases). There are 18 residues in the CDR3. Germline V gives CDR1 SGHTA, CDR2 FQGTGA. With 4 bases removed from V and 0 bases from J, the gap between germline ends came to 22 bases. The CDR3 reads CASSSLSGTSLSSYEQYF. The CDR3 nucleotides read TGTGCCAGCAGCTCCCTCTCCGGGACTTCCCTGAGCTCCTACGAGCAGTACTTC.

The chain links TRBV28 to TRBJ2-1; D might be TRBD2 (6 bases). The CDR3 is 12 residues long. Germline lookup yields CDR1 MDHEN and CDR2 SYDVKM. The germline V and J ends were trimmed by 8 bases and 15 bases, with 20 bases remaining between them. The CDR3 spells CASSPLREVGFF. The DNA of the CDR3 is TGTGCCAGCTCCCCCCTAAGGGAGGTCGGGTTCTTC.